This TCR beta chain was captured by sequencing in a study of cytomegalovirus exposure and HLA in healthy donors. The primer mix had 60 Vbeta and 13 Jbeta primers. Sequencing used immunoSEQ multiplex PCR; TCRdb keeps in-frame clones, though not all of them. Among under 150,000 clones listed, approximately 85% were seen once. Study conclusions and caveats: Some V segments could not be told apart, so they were left out, TRBV6-2 and TRBV6-3 among them. For most TCR sequences rarity was the rule, although some public TCRs occurred in many donors. It was in a later analysis that TCR association rates were seen to vary by HLA locus, highest for DRB1 and lowest for HLA-C. Immune exposure information available was restricted to CMV serostatus.

CDR1 is GTSNPN, CDR2 SVGIG, per germline (reference sequence). This CDR3 spans 19 amino acids. The ends lost 1 base at V and 3 bases at J; junction bases unmatched: 14. The count of this clone is one. The antigen remains undetermined. Input material: PBMCs. The chain links TRBV30 to TRBJ2-3; the match to TRBD1 covers 12 bases. The origin of this receptor is a boy younger than 18 in good health and CMV-seronegative. This CDR3 reads CAWSGDRGPRSGSTDTQYF. CDR3 sequence (DNA): TGTGCCTGGAGTGGGGACAGGGGGCCCCGGAGCGGATCTACAGATACGCAGTATTTT.